This T cell receptor beta chain derives from a study of T cell changes during pregnancy in multiple sclerosis. The CDR3 is 14 residues long. CDR1 MNHEY and CDR2 SMNVEV come from the germline V gene (reference sequence). The germline V and J ends were trimmed by 5 bases and 1 base, with 12 bases remaining between them. Profiling relied on immunoSEQ multiplex PCR, and the TCRdb table lists in-frame clones only, not all of them. The table records 15,000 to 20,000 clones, 80% to 90% of them present only once. The V and J genes are TRBV27 and TRBJ2-7, with D uncertain. This TCR came from a female donor in good health, enrolled as a control in a pregnancy study. The sequencing here drew on CD8+ T cells from peripheral blood mononuclear cells, taken in the third trimester of pregnancy. CDR3 residues: CASSIQPESYEQYF. The CDR3 nucleotides are TGTGCCAGCAGTATACAACCAGAATCCTACGAGCAGTACTTC.